The rows below give T cell receptor beta chains drawn from one sample of a study of cytomegalovirus exposure and HLA in healthy donors. The data were produced by immunoSEQ multiplex PCR, yet TCRdb's version contains in-frame clones alone and is incomplete. This table holds under 200,000 clones, around 77% found once. Specimen: PBMCs. The source of these receptors is a woman between 50 and 59 years old in good health and CMV-seropositive. CDR3s include the opening cysteine and the closing phenylalanine or tryptophan. The D gene is left open where the match is weak. Expanded clones get a size class; other rows say once, few or many, or leave the size out.

abundance | j_gene | len | d_gene | v_gene | CDR3aa | CDR3nt
NA | TRBJ1-3 | 16 | NA | TRBV14 | CASSQFQASSGNTIYF | TGTGCCAGCAGCCAGTTTCAGGCCAGCTCTGGAAACACCATATATTTT
NA | TRBJ1-2 | 15 | NA | TRBV4-3 | CASSQDYAGLSGYTF | TGCGCCAGCAGCCAAGATTACGCGGGGCTTTCCGGCTACACCTTC
NA | TRBJ2-6 | 16 | NA | TRBV7-2 | CASSLGRPSGANVLTF | TGTGCCAGCAGCTTGGGGCGACCTTCTGGGGCCAACGTCCTGACTTTC
NA | TRBJ2-6 | 16 | NA | TRBV5-1 | CASSPAGGAGANVLTF | TGCGCCAGCAGCCCAGCCGGGGGTGCTGGGGCCAACGTCCTGACTTTC
NA | TRBJ1-5 | 13 | NA | TRBV9 | CASSVHLNQPQHF | TGTGCCAGCAGCGTACACCTAAATCAGCCCCAGCATTTT
NA | TRBJ2-2 | 14 | TRBD1 | TRBV5-1 | CASSSQGATGELFF | TGCGCCAGCTCATCGCAGGGGGCCACCGGGGAGCTGTTTTTT
NA | TRBJ1-6 | 16 | NA | TRBV7-2 | CASSSRGSSYNSPLHF | TGTGCCAGCAGCTCCCGAGGGAGCTCCTATAATTCACCCCTCCACTTT
NA | TRBJ1-1 | 13 | NA | TRBV7-8 | CASSAGGTTEAFF | TGTGCCAGCAGCGCGGGGGGGACCACTGAAGCTTTCTTT
once | TRBJ2-1 | 15 | NA | TRBV7-2 | CASSLVQVSYNEQFF | TGTGCCAGCAGCTTAGTACAGGTTAGTTACAATGAGCAGTTCTTC
NA | TRBJ2-7 | 14 | TRBD1 | TRBV9 | CASSVEGQGYEQYF | TGTGCCAGCAGCGTAGAGGGACAGGGCTACGAGCAGTACTTC
NA | TRBJ1-1 | 14 | NA | TRBV18 | CASSPPSAGLEAFF | TGTGCCAGCTCACCACCCTCCGCAGGGCTTGAAGCTTTCTTT